Detailed here is one TCR beta chain. The sample comes from a study of blood T cell repertoires in COVID-19. Turning to the study itself: Acute and convalescent COVID-19 specimens originated in the United States, Italy and Spain. T cells, B-cell-depleted T cells, or PBMCs supplied cDNA or gDNA.

The authors' processing: Reference gene primers were amplified, and this amplification served to estimate nucleated cell counts. The method was immunoSEQ multiplex PCR; TCRdb's version includes in-frame clones alone and lacks a portion of them. The DNA gave D and trimming, while V, J and clone size come from that table. This table has more than 150,000 clones, about 84% appearing once. The CDR3 is made up of 13 amino acids. Trimming left V 4 bases short and J 4 bases short, with 10 bases between. In germline, CDR1 is LNHNV, CDR2 YYDKDF (reference sequence). The chain employs TRBV15 and TRBJ1-1; the D is unclear. The clonotype comes from a human donor in a cohort sampled during active COVID-19. The sample was peripheral blood. CDR3 sequence: CATSMSRFTEAFF. The CDR3 bases are TGTGCCACCAGCATGTCGCGTTTCACTGAAGCTTTCTTT.